The clone carrying this T cell receptor beta chain was seen a few times. This sample was taken from a study of CD8+ T cells in alopecia areata. The authors extracted RNA and reverse transcribed it into cDNA as the sequencing template. Profiling relied on immunoSEQ multiplex PCR, and the TCRdb table lists in-frame clones only, not all of them. The data show about 110,000 clones, around 59% seen once. The J segment lost 4 bases and the V segment lost 2 bases, leaving 6 bases of the junction unmatched. CDR1 is SQVTM and CDR2 is ANQGSEA in the germline V gene. This CDR3 contains 14 residues. Sorted populations comprised CD4+ and CD8+ T cells obtained from PBMCs.

This TCR derives from a human donor in good health. Sequenced input: CD8+ T cells sorted from blood. The rearrangement uses TRBV29-1 and TRBJ1-2; TRBD1 agrees at 8 bases. CDR3 in DNA: TGCAGCGTTGAAATCCAGGGGGCTAGCTATGGCTACACCTTC. Its protein is CSVEIQGASYGYTF.